Sequencing of this T cell receptor beta chain was carried out in a study of blood T cell dynamics during melanoma immunotherapy. Study at large: Patients with metastatic melanoma got pembrolizumab or nivolumab-ipilimumab as first-line care.

This CDR3 has 14 residues. Trimming pared 3 bases from V and 1 base from J, leaving 9 bases between. Germline V gene data show CDR1 as MDHEN and CDR2 as SYDVKM. Assay: immunoSEQ multiplex PCR; the TCRdb copy retains only in-frame clones and omits some. This table has about 10,000 clones, around 91% appearing once. Notes on the study in general: Whether repertoire-driving clones were melanoma-specific could not be determined.

To note about this clone: Its antigen remains unidentified.

Time point denoted: pre-treatment baseline. Blood was drawn before treatment and at week 3 after checkpoint blockade. Patients had no prior systemic cancer treatment, immunosuppressants or other active cancers. J is TRBJ1-1 and V is TRBV28; D is uncertain. The TCR sequence derives from a human donor with melanoma. The material sequenced was blood, taken from a patient treated with checkpoint blockade. The CDR3 nucleotides are TGTGCCAGCAGTTTTGCGCAGACGAACACTGAAGCTTTCTTT. It is translated as CASSFAQTNTEAFF.